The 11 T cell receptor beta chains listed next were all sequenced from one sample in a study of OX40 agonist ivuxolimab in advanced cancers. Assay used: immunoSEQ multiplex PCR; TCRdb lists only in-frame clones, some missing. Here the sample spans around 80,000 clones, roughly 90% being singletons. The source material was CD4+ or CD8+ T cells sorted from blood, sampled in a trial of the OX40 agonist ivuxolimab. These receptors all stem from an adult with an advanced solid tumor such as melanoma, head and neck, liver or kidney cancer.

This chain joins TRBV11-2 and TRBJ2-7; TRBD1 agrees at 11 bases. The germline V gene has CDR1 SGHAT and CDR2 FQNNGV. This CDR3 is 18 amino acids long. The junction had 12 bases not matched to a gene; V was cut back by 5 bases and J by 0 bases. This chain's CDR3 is CASSRIGTGGRGSYEQYF. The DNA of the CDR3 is TGTGCCAGCAGCCGAATAGGGACAGGGGGGCGCGGCTCCTACGAGCAGTACTTC.

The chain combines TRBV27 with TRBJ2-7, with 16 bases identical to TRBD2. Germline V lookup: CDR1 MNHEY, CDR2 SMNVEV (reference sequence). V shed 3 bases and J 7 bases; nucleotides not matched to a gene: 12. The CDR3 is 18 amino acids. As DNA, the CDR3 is TGTGCCAGCAGTTTCCAGGGACTAGCGGGAGGGCCGACGGAGGAGCAGTACTTC. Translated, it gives CASSFQGLAGGPTEEQYF.

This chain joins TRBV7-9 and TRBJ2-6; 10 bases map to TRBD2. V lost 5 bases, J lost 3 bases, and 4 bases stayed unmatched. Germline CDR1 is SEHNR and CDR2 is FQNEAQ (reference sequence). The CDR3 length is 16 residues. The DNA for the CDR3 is TGTGCCAGCAGCCTGTTAGCGGGAGGTGGGGCCAACGTCCTGACTTTC. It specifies CASSLLAGGGANVLTF.

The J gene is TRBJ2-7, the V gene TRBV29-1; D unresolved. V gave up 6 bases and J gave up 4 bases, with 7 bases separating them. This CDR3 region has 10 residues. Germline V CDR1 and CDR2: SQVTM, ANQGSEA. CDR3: CSVFTYEQYF. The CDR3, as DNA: TGCAGCGTGTTTACGTACGAGCAGTACTTC.

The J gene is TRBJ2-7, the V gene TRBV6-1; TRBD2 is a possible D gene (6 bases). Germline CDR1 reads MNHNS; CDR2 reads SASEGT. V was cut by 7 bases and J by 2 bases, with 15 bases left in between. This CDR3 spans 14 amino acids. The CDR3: CASKRLERTYEQYF. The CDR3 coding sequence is TGTGCCAGCAAGAGACTAGAACGGACCTACGAGCAGTACTTC.

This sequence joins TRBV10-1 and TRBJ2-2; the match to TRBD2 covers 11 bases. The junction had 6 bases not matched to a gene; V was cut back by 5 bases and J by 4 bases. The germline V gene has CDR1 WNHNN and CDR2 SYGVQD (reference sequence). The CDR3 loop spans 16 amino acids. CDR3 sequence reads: CASSKTSGSPTGELFF. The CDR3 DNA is TGCGCCAGCAGTAAAACTAGCGGGAGTCCCACCGGGGAGCTGTTTTTT.

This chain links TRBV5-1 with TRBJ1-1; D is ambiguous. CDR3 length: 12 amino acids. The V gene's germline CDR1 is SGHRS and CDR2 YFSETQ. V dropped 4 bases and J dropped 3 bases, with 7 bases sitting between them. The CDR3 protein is CASSGGYTEAFF. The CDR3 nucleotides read TGCGCCAGCAGCGGTGGGTACACTGAAGCTTTCTTT.

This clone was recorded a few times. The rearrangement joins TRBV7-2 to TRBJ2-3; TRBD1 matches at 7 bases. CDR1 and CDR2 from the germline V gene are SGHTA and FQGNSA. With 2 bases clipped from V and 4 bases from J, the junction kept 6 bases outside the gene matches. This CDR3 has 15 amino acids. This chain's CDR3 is CASSLFLTGADTQYF. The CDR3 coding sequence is TGTGCCAGCAGCTTATTTCTCACAGGGGCAGATACGCAGTATTTT.

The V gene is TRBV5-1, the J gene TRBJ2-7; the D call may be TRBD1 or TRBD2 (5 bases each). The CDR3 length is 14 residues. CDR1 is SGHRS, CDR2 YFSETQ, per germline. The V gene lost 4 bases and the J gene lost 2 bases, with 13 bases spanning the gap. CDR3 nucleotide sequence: TGCGCCAGCAGCGGAACCGGGGCCACCTACGAGCAGTACTTC. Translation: CASSGTGATYEQYF.

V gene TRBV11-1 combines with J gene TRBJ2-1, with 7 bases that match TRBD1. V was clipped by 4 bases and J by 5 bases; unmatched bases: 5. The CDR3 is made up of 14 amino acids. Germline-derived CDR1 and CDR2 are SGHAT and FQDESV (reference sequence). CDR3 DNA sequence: TGTGCCAGCAGCTCGACGGGACAGAACAATGAGCAGTTCTTC. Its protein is CASSSTGQNNEQFF.

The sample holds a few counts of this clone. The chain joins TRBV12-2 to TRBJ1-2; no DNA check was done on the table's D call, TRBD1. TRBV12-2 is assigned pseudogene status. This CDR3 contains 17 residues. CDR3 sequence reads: CASRQKTGKSLNYGYTF. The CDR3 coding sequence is TGTGCAAGTCGCCAAAAGACAGGGAAGTCCCTAAACTATGGCTACACCTTC.